Shown below are 27 T cell receptor beta chains from a single sample sequenced in a study of glioma-infiltrating T cells. Amplification of TCR alpha and beta CDR3 regions from RNA used iRepertoire nested multiplex PCR. TCRdb processed the multiplex PCR reads anew with MiXCR; each CDR3 protein has one entry. In the table there are tens of thousands of distinct CDR3 sequences, about 23% of which are singletons. Input material: glioma tissue, nonneoplastic brain tissue, or PBMCs (not recorded which). These receptors came from a human donor with low-grade glioma or glioblastoma, undergoing nonglioma brain surgery, or in good health (not recorded which).

This clonotype was recorded many times. The chain combines TRBV6-6 with TRBJ1-2; D is ambiguous. The CDR3 covers 16 residues. V dropped 2 bases and J dropped 2 bases, with 15 bases sitting between them. CDR1 and CDR2 (germline): MNHNY, SVGAGI (reference sequence). CDR3 coding DNA: TGTGCCAGCAGTTACGAGGGTCTGGTCGCGAACTATGGCTACACCTTC. Translating it yields CASSYEGLVANYGYTF.

Comment on this clonotype: The junction and the germline gene differ at one end; a read error may be behind it. The rearrangement links TRBV11-2 to TRBJ2-7; D not resolved. The CDR3 extends over 11 amino acids. Germline V gene sequence: CDR1 SGHAT, CDR2 FQNNGV. The CDR3 loop reads CASSSGYERYF. DNA of the CDR3: TGTGCCAGCAGCTCTGGCTACGAGCGGTACTTC.

As regards this clonotype: The junction does not match germline at one end; this may be a read error. The gene calls are TRBV4-2 and TRBJ1-3; tentative D call: TRBD1 (5 bases). Germline values: CDR1 LGHNA, CDR2 YNFKEQ. The length of the CDR3 is 18 residues. The CDR3 region is CASSQVAGGLGVGNTRYF. The CDR3 DNA follows: TGTGCCAGCAGCCAAGTGGCGGGGGGGTTAGGGGTAGGAAACACCAGATATTTT.

This clonotype was seen repeatedly, ten times or more. The rearrangement uses TRBV27 and TRBJ2-3; D might be TRBD2 (6 bases). The CDR3 sequence is 16 residues long. The V and J ends lost 11 bases and 3 bases respectively, with 24 bases between them. The germline V gene encodes CDR1 MNHEY and CDR2 SMNVEV (reference sequence). The CDR3 is CASLGGGAGRTDTQYF. DNA of the CDR3: TGTGCCTCCCTCGGCGGTGGGGCGGGAAGAACAGATACGCAGTATTTT.

This clonotype was recorded only once. V gene TRBV11-2 combines with J gene TRBJ1-6; D is ambiguous. Trimming removed 0 bases at V and 8 bases at J, with 8 bases between. CDR3 size: 14 residues. From germline, CDR1 is SGHAT and CDR2 FQNNGV. DNA of the CDR3: TGTGCCAGCAGCTTAGATCGGGAGGATTCACCCCTCCACTTT. Protein product: CASSLDREDSPLHF.

This clonotype was counted ten times or more. The chain joins TRBV27 to TRBJ2-7; no reliable D call. The CDR3 extends over 14 amino acids. Germline CDR1 is MNHEY and CDR2 is SMNVEV (reference sequence). V gave up 4 bases and J gave up 4 bases, with 14 bases separating them. In DNA form, the CDR3 reads TGTGCCAGCAGTTCTCCCCCTGCCCCATACGAGCAGTACTTC. Residues: CASSSPPAPYEQYF.

A few counts support this clonotype. V usage is TRBV5-1 and J usage is TRBJ2-3; 7 nucleotides match TRBD1. This CDR3 region has 16 residues. V trimming: 1 base; J trimming: 2 bases; junction bases outside the gene matches: 7. Per the germline V gene, CDR1 is SGHRS and CDR2 is YFSETQ. The CDR3 spells CASSLLETGNTDTQYF. The CDR3 bases are TGCGCCAGCAGCTTGCTTGAGACAGGGAACACAGATACGCAGTATTTT.

This clonotype was counted at least ten times. The chain carries TRBV20-1 and TRBJ2-1; D remains unclear. The germline gives CDR1 DFQATT, CDR2 SNEGSKA (reference sequence). V lost 3 bases to trimming and J lost 9 bases, with 12 bases between them. The CDR3 has 12 amino acids. The CDR3 sequence is CSASTGSFEQFF. CDR3 in DNA: TGCAGTGCTAGTACCGGGTCGTTTGAGCAGTTCTTC.

This clonotype was detected ten times or more. This rearrangement joins TRBV20-1 to TRBJ2-3; tentatively, D is TRBD2 (6 bases). Germline CDR1 reads DFQATT; CDR2 reads SNEGSKA (reference sequence). The V end was cut by 6 bases, the J end by 6 bases, with 13 bases between. This CDR3 spans 12 amino acids. Here the CDR3 DNA reads TGCAGTGCCCATGGGACTCCCGATACGCAGTATTTT. Protein product: CSAHGTPDTQYF.

This clonotype was seen repeatedly, ten times or more. The chain employs TRBV6-1 and TRBJ2-3, with 7 bases identical to TRBD2. Looked up from germline, CDR1 is MNHNS and CDR2 is SASEGT. The CDR3 runs to 14 residues. V shed 1 base and J 4 bases; nucleotides not matched to a gene: 2. Here the CDR3 DNA reads TGTGCCAGCAGTGAAGGGACTAGATCAGATACGCAGTATTTT. Translated: CASSEGTRSDTQYF.

The rearrangement uses TRBV20-1 and TRBJ2-5; 11 bases align to TRBD2. Trimming took 0 bases from V and 1 from J; bases not matched to a gene: 13. The CDR3 spans 19 residues. Per the germline V gene, CDR1 is DFQATT and CDR2 is SNEGSKA (reference sequence). In nucleotides, the CDR3 is TGCAGTGCTAGAGATTCTCAAGCCATGGGGACTAGCGGCCAAGAGACCCAGTACTTC. It encodes CSARDSQAMGTSGQETQYF.

The table lists this clonotype with many counts. The genes are TRBV27 and TRBJ1-1; tentative D call: TRBD1 (5 bases). V dropped 4 bases and J dropped 2 bases, with 11 bases sitting between them. CDR1 is MNHEY, CDR2 SMNVEV, per germline (reference sequence). The CDR3 sequence is 14 residues long. The CDR3 nucleotides are TGTGCCAGCAGTTCGGGGCCGCCTAACACTGAAGCTTTCTTT. It translates to CASSSGPPNTEAFF.

Many counts were recorded for this clonotype. The V call is TRBV11-1, the J call TRBJ2-7; possible D gene TRBD1, 6 bases. V was trimmed by 1 base and J by 2 bases, leaving 12 bases between them. The germline gives CDR1 SGHAT, CDR2 FQDESV (reference sequence). The CDR3 spans 15 residues. The CDR3 coding sequence is TGTGCCAGCAGCTTAGAGTGGACAGTGACCTACGAGCAGTACTTC. Protein product: CASSLEWTVTYEQYF.

This clonotype came up many times. The chain recombines TRBV7-8 with TRBJ1-4; 7 nucleotides line up with TRBD1. Germline assignment: CDR1 SGHVS and CDR2 FQNEAQ. The CDR3 is 14 residues long. Losses at the gene ends were 5 bases for V and 4 bases for J; bases not matched to a gene: 4. CDR3 sequence: CASSRDSLNEKLFF. The CDR3 nucleotides are TGTGCCAGCAGCCGGGACAGCCTTAATGAAAAACTGTTTTTT.

There are many counts of this clonotype. The CDR3 reads CASSDGLPSTQGAFYEQYF. The CDR3 nucleotides read TGTGCCAGCAGTGATGGGCTACCCTCGACACAGGGGGCCTTCTACGAGCAGTACTTC. The chain joins TRBV2 to TRBJ2-7; 9 bases map to TRBD1. The CDR3 is 19 residues long. The V gene's germline CDR1 is SNHLY and CDR2 FYNNEI. The trim removed 3 bases at V and 3 bases at J, leaving 18 bases unmatched.

The sample holds many counts of this clonotype. V usage is TRBV20-1 and J usage is TRBJ1-2; tentatively, D is TRBD1 (6 bases). CDR1 DFQATT and CDR2 SNEGSKA come from the germline V gene (reference sequence). The CDR3 loop spans 15 amino acids. V was clipped by 6 bases and J by 3 bases, with 20 bases between them. CDR3 bases: TGCAGTGCAACCACCCCTAAGGGGGTCCACTATGGCTACACCTTC. Translated, it gives CSATTPKGVHYGYTF.

This clonotype was seen many times. J is TRBJ1-2 and V is TRBV20-1; no definite D call. Trimming removed 2 bases at V and 8 bases at J, with 12 bases between. The CDR3 has 12 amino acids. Germline V lookup: CDR1 DFQATT, CDR2 SNEGSKA (reference sequence). CDR3 sequence (DNA): TGCAGTGCTAGAATCCGGGCGATGGGCTACACCTTC. This sequence encodes CSARIRAMGYTF.

This clonotype was seen ten or more times. J is TRBJ1-6 and V is TRBV7-2; D ambiguous. Germline V gives CDR1 SGHTA, CDR2 FQGNSA. V gave up 5 bases and J gave up 7 bases, with 15 bases separating them. The length of the CDR3 is 15 residues. The CDR3 reads CASSLGEGLNSPLHF. The CDR3 coding sequence is TGTGCCAGCAGCCTCGGCGAAGGCTTGAATTCACCCCTCCACTTT. The complete variable domain, with remaining parts taken from reference TRBV7-2 and TRBJ1-6, reads GAGVSQSPSNKVTEKGKDVELRCDPISGHTALYWYRQSLGQGLEFLIYFQGNSAPDKSGLPSDRFSAERTGGSVSTLTIQRTQQEDSAVYLCASSLGEGLNSPLHFGNGTRLTVT.

This clonotype occurred many times. The J gene is TRBJ2-7, the V gene TRBV18, with D uncertain. V was shortened by 0 bases and J by 4 bases, with 13 bases between the two germline ends. Germline CDR1 and CDR2: KGHSH and LQKENI. This CDR3 has 15 residues. This chain's CDR3 is CASSPPTARNYEQYF. CDR3 DNA: TGTGCCAGCTCACCACCTACAGCTCGGAATTACGAGCAGTACTTC. Filled out from reference TRBV18 and TRBJ2-7, the complete variable domain reads NAGVMQNPRHLVRRRGQEARLRCSPMKGHSHVYWYRQLPEEGLKFMVYLQKENIIDESGMPKERFSAEFPKEGPSILRIQQVVRGDSAAYFCASSPPTARNYEQYFGPGTRLTVT.

This clonotype was recorded many times. This chain connects TRBV10-2 to TRBJ2-5, with 13 bases fitting TRBD2. CDR1 is WSHSY and CDR2 is SAAADI in the germline V gene. Germline trimming cut 8 bases from V and 1 base from J; bases unmatched to any gene: 1. The CDR3 is 14 amino acids. The CDR3 loop reads CASGLAGAQETQYF. Written as DNA, the CDR3 is TGCGCCAGCGGACTAGCGGGAGCCCAAGAGACCCAGTACTTC.

This clonotype was counted many times. The chain combines TRBV4-1 with TRBJ2-1, with D unresolved. With 1 base removed from V and 7 bases from J, the gap between germline ends came to 8 bases. CDR3 length: 13 amino acids. The V gene's germline CDR1 is MGHRA and CDR2 YSYEKL. For the CDR3, the DNA is TGCGCCAGCAGCCAAGCATGGGGAAATGAGCAGTTCTTC. Protein product: CASSQAWGNEQFF.

The chain recombines TRBV4-2 with TRBJ2-3, with a weak D call TRBD2 (6 bases). From germline, CDR1 is LGHNA and CDR2 YNFKEQ. The V and J ends lost 0 bases and 4 bases respectively, with 8 bases between them. The CDR3 extends over 14 amino acids. The DNA for the CDR3 is TGTGCCAGCAGCCAAGACGGGAGAGCAGATACGCAGTATTTT. Translating it yields CASSQDGRADTQYF.

In this sample, this clonotype turned up many times. The V gene is TRBV6-6, the J gene TRBJ2-2, with D possibly being TRBD1 or TRBD2 (5 bases each). V lost 2 bases to trimming and J lost 4 bases, with 11 bases between them. In germline, CDR1 is MNHNY, CDR2 SVGAGI (reference sequence). The CDR3 consists of 15 residues. The CDR3 loop is CASSYGGIVTGELFF. The CDR3 nucleotides are TGTGCCAGCAGTTACGGGGGAATCGTCACCGGGGAGCTGTTTTTT.

This clonotype has only a few counts. This chain uses TRBV12-3 or TRBV12-4 with TRBJ1-1; D call uncertain. The germline V and J ends were trimmed by 3 bases and 1 base, with 9 bases remaining between them. The CDR3 has 14 amino acids. The CDR3 spells CASSFGSPNTEAFF. In DNA form, the CDR3 reads TGTGCCAGCAGTTTTGGGTCACCGAACACTGAAGCTTTCTTT.

This clonotype was counted ten times or more. V gene TRBV27 combines with J gene TRBJ1-1, with 7 bases that match TRBD1. V was pared by 4 bases and J by 1 base, with 6 bases of the junction left unmatched. CDR3 length equals 15 residues. CDR1 is MNHEY and CDR2 is SMNVEV in the germline V gene (reference sequence). CDR3: CASSSPGGRNTEAFF. The CDR3 DNA reads as TGTGCCAGCAGTTCGCCAGGGGGGCGGAACACTGAAGCTTTCTTT.

This clonotype was picked up many times. This sequence joins TRBV7-2 and TRBJ1-3; no reliable D call. CDR1 and CDR2 (germline): SGHTA, FQGNSA. The CDR3 totals 10 residues. The V and J ends lost 8 bases and 4 bases respectively, with 3 bases between them. This chain's CDR3 is CASGGNTIYF. In nucleotides, the CDR3 is TGTGCCAGCGGCGGAAACACCATATATTTT.

This clonotype was counted many times. The rearrangement uses TRBV20-1 and TRBJ1-1, with D possibly matching TRBD1 (6 bases). Looked up from germline, CDR1 is DFQATT and CDR2 is SNEGSKA (reference sequence). V was shortened by 3 bases and J by 5 bases, with 16 bases between the two germline ends. The length of the CDR3 is 14 residues. The CDR3 spells CSARIGRGITEAFF. DNA of the CDR3: TGCAGTGCTAGGATTGGCAGGGGAATAACTGAAGCTTTCTTT.